This T cell receptor beta chain was recorded in a study of CD8+CD57+ T cells in acquired aplastic anemia. Study outcomes and limitations: CD8+ Simpson's diversity in patients was not significantly different from that in controls.

The sequenced patients had an expansion of CD8+CD57+ cells seen by flow cytometry. This clonotype was recorded many times. Its antigen is not known. The V gene's germline CDR1 is LNHNV and CDR2 YYDKDF (reference sequence). There are 15 residues in the CDR3. With 5 bases removed from V and 3 bases from J, the gap between germline ends came to 13 bases. The TCR beta profiling, which covered VDJ combination and CDR3 sequence, was carried out using genomic DNA as the template. Each CDR3 protein gets one entry after TCRdb re-called the reads with MiXCR. The sample has roughly 250,000 distinct CDR3 sequences, approximately 50% seen once.

The J gene is TRBJ1-4, the V gene TRBV15; TRBD1 might be the D (6 bases). The sequence came from a human donor with aplastic anemia. Sequencing input: sorted CD4+, CD8+, or CD8+CD57+ T cells (not recorded which) from PBMCs. DNA of the CDR3: TGTGCCACCAGCTTAACAGGGAGCCCTAATGAAAAACTGTTTTTT. Translating gives CATSLTGSPNEKLFF.